These 4 T cell receptor beta chains share one sample of origin, sequenced in a study of blood T cells in healthy people across ages. Sample-barcoded 5' priming and a J-beta primer mix drove a second PCR of roughly 6 to 12 cycles. TCRdb called the 5' RACE reads again in MiXCR, with one record for every CDR3 protein. The data contain roughly 1,100,000 distinct CDR3 sequences, about 25% of them singletons. This sample also belongs to another study, concerning T cells of mothers and their children.

The sample consisted of blood. These TCRs come from a girl aged 2 to 10 in good health.

This sequence joins TRBV29-1 and TRBJ1-1, with D possibly being TRBD1 (5 bases). CDR1 and CDR2 (germline): SQVTM, ANQGSEA. There are 12 residues in the CDR3. Trimming removed 7 bases from V and 0 bases from J, with 9 bases in between. The CDR3 loop is CSAGRMNTEAFF. In nucleotides, the CDR3 is TGCAGCGCGGGACGGATGAACACTGAAGCTTTCTTT.

This clonotype has ten or more counts. The chain recombines TRBV28 with TRBJ2-5; the D is unclear. V lost 6 bases and J lost 5, with 13 bases in between. Per the germline V gene, CDR1 is MDHEN and CDR2 is SYDVKM. This CDR3 is built from 13 residues. CDR3 bases: TGTGCCAGCAGGATGCCACTCTGGGAGACCCAGTACTTC. Amino acids: CASRMPLWETQYF.

This clonotype has a handful of counts. The chain is built from TRBV7-9 and TRBJ2-5; D tentatively fits TRBD1 or TRBD2 (6 bases each). The J call may be mistaken, given a closer DNA end match to TRBJ2-7. The length of the CDR3 is 16 residues. Germline assignment: CDR1 SEHNR and CDR2 FQNEAQ (reference sequence). The CDR3 DNA reads as TGTGCCAGCAGCTTAAGACTCCCGGGGGCCAACTACGAGCAGTACTTC. Protein sequence: CASSLRLPGANYEQYF.

This chain joins TRBV5-1 and TRBJ2-2; D is unresolved. Trimming shortened V by 3 bases and J by 5 bases, and 11 bases separated the two germline ends. CDR1 SGHRS and CDR2 YFSETQ come from the germline V gene. The CDR3 extends over 14 amino acids. CDR3 in DNA: TGCGCCAGCAGCTACGCTGGTGGAACCGGGGAGCTGTTTTTT. Protein product: CASSYAGGTGELFF. The complete variable domain, with remaining parts taken from reference TRBV5-1 and TRBJ2-2, reads KAGVTQTPRYLIKTRGQQVTLSCSPISGHRSVSWYQQTPGQGLQFLFEYFSETQRNKGNFPGRFSGRQFSNSRSEMNVSTLELGDSALYLCASSYAGGTGELFFGEGSRLTVL.